The 27 T cell receptor beta chains in this list originate from one sample, sequenced in a study of cytomegalovirus exposure and HLA in healthy donors. PCR involved 60 Vbeta and 13 Jbeta primers. Some clones are missing from TCRdb's copy, which holds only in-frame ones; the method was immunoSEQ multiplex PCR. This repertoire shows about 110,000 clones, over 70% found once; its top ten account for 4% to 4.5%. The source material was PBMCs. These receptors were obtained from a woman aged 40 to 50 in good health and CMV-seropositive.

The chain links TRBV7-3 to TRBJ1-1; 7 bases agree with TRBD1. The junction had 4 bases not matched to a gene; V was cut back by 5 bases and J by 1 base. Germline CDR1 SGHTA, CDR2 FQGTGA. The CDR3 loop spans 14 amino acids. The CDR3 DNA follows: TGTGCCAGCAGCCCCACAGGGGCGAACACTGAAGCTTTCTTT. Amino acid sequence: CASSPTGANTEAFF. The full variable domain, in which reference TRBV7-3 and TRBJ1-1 provide the parts outside the CDR3, is GAGVSQTPSNKVTEKGKYVELRCDPISGHTALYWYRQSLGQGPEFLIYFQGTGAADDSGLPNDRFFAVRPEGSVSTLKIQRTERGDSAVYLCASSPTGANTEAFFGQGTRLTVV.

The chain is built from TRBV27 and TRBJ1-1; the D gene is possibly TRBD1 (5 bases). Germline CDR1 MNHEY, CDR2 SMNVEV (reference sequence). V was pared by 6 bases and J by 3 bases, with 14 bases between. This CDR3 comprises 14 residues. The CDR3 nucleotides read TGTGCCAGCAGGGGCCTTTCCAGGGACACTGAAGCTTTCTTT. This gives the protein CASRGLSRDTEAFF.

This chain joins TRBV19 and TRBJ2-1; D may be TRBD1 (5 bases). The CDR3 has 14 residues. Germline CDR1 LNHDA, CDR2 SQIVND (reference sequence). Trimming removed 6 bases at V and 0 bases at J, with 9 bases between. The DNA of the CDR3 is TGTGCCAGTAGGGAGACAGACTCCTACAATGAGCAGTTCTTC. This encodes CASRETDSYNEQFF. Full variable domain (outside the CDR3, taken from reference TRBV19 and TRBJ2-1): DGGITQSPKYLFRKEGQNVTLSCEQNLNHDAMYWYRQDPGQGLRLIYYSQIVNDFQKGDIAEGYSVSREKKESFPLTVTSAQKNPTAFYLCASRETDSYNEQFFGPGTRLTVL.

Only a few counts were recorded for this clone. This chain connects TRBV7-2 to TRBJ2-1; the match to TRBD2 covers 12 bases. The CDR3 runs 15 residues. Germline CDR1 is SGHTA and CDR2 is FQGNSA. Losses at the gene ends were 3 bases for V and 6 bases for J; bases not matched to a gene: 3. CDR3 amino acids: CASSFGLAGINEQFF. The CDR3 DNA sequence: TGTGCCAGCAGCTTCGGACTAGCGGGAATCAATGAGCAGTTCTTC. The complete variable domain, with remaining parts taken from reference TRBV7-2 and TRBJ2-1, reads GAGVSQSPSNKVTEKGKDVELRCDPISGHTALYWYRQSLGQGLEFLIYFQGNSAPDKSGLPSDRFSAERTGGSVSTLTIQRTQQEDSAVYLCASSFGLAGINEQFFGPGTRLTVL.

The chain has TRBV5-1 and TRBJ2-2, with 14 positions matching TRBD2. J was trimmed by 6 bases and V by 4 bases; bases with no gene match: 5. The V gene's germline CDR1 is SGHRS and CDR2 YFSETQ. This CDR3 is 16 amino acids long. The CDR3 bases are TGCGCCAGCAGCGACGGGACTAGCGGGAGTGCCGGGGAGCTGTTTTTT. It yields the protein CASSDGTSGSAGELFF.

The chain uses TRBV5-1 and TRBJ1-4, with 7 bases that match TRBD1. CDR1 and CDR2 from the germline V gene are SGHRS and YFSETQ. The V and J ends lost 2 bases and 0 bases, in that order; junction bases with no gene match: 7. CDR3 length: 17 amino acids. The CDR3 loop reads CASSFRQGSTTNEKLFF. CDR3 nucleotides: TGCGCCAGCAGCTTTAGACAGGGCTCCACAACTAATGAAAAACTGTTTTTT.

The chain is built from TRBV5-1 and TRBJ1-1; 7 positions agree with TRBD1. This CDR3 comprises 17 residues. Germline V gene sequence: CDR1 SGHRS, CDR2 YFSETQ. J lost 4 bases, V lost 4 bases, and 16 bases had no gene match. The CDR3 loop reads CASSPDRVGTQGTEAFF. The CDR3 DNA reads as TGCGCCAGCAGCCCCGACAGGGTGGGGACCCAGGGCACTGAAGCTTTCTTT.

The V gene is TRBV6-6, the J gene TRBJ1-3; D remains unclear. Germline values: CDR1 MNHNY, CDR2 SVGAGI (reference sequence). The CDR3 extends over 14 amino acids. The germline V and J ends were trimmed by 2 bases and 3 bases, with 8 bases remaining between them. Written as DNA, the CDR3 is TGTGCCAGCAGTTACGACTTGGGTGGAAACACCATATATTTT. Its protein is CASSYDLGGNTIYF.

This clone came up once. CDR3 nucleotide sequence: TGTGCCAGCAGCACCTCAGGGGGCGCCTACGAGCAGTACTTC. It encodes CASSTSGGAYEQYF. The V and J genes are TRBV7-9 and TRBJ2-7, with TRBD1 matching 8 bases. The CDR3 has 14 residues. CDR1 and CDR2 (germline): SEHNR, FQNEAQ (reference sequence). With V trimmed by 5 bases and J by 2 bases, 5 bases remained unmatched.

The J gene is TRBJ2-7, the V gene TRBV5-1; 8 positions agree with TRBD2. Germline CDR1 is SGHRS and CDR2 is YFSETQ. This CDR3 spans 14 amino acids. V shed 4 bases, J shed 3 bases, and the junction held 6 bases outside the gene matches. CDR3 DNA sequence: TGCGCCAGCAGCGAGCCGGGGGGGAACTACGAGCAGTACTTC. Translated, it gives CASSEPGGNYEQYF.

The V call is TRBV11-2, the J call TRBJ2-7; tentative D call: TRBD1 (5 bases). The germline V and J ends were trimmed by 3 bases and 0 bases, with 15 bases remaining between them. The CDR3 covers 16 residues. Germline CDR1 reads SGHAT; CDR2 reads FQNNGV. In nucleotides, the CDR3 is TGTGCCAGCAGCTTTGGTGCAGGGATGAGCTCCTACGAGCAGTACTTC. Its translation is CASSFGAGMSSYEQYF.

In this sample, this clone turned up once. The rearrangement uses TRBV19 and TRBJ2-1; D is perhaps TRBD1 (6 bases). Trimming removed 6 bases from V and 6 bases from J, with 15 bases in between. Per the germline V gene, CDR1 is LNHDA and CDR2 is SQIVND (reference sequence). The CDR3 spans 14 residues. Here the CDR3 DNA reads TGTGCCAGTAGCCTTACCCGGGACATCAATGAGCAGTTCTTC. Translation: CASSLTRDINEQFF.

The V call is TRBV13, the J call TRBJ2-7; TRBD2 is a possible D gene (7 bases). Germline loops: CDR1 PRHDT, CDR2 FYEKMQ (reference sequence). CDR3 length equals 17 residues. V lost 5 bases and J 1 base, leaving 21 bases between the germline ends. In nucleotides, the CDR3 is TGTGCCAGCAGCCCCCGGGGGGCGGGGACCCAGTCCTACGAGCAGTACTTC. This sequence encodes CASSPRGAGTQSYEQYF. Filled out from reference TRBV13 and TRBJ2-7, the complete variable domain reads AAGVIQSPRHLIKEKRETATLKCYPIPRHDTVYWYQQGPGQDPQFLISFYEKMQSDKGSIPDRFSAQQFSDYHSELNMSSLELGDSALYFCASSPRGAGTQSYEQYFGPGTRLTVT.

V gene TRBV6-1 combines with J gene TRBJ2-7, with TRBD1 matching 9 bases. CDR3 length: 14 residues. Germline loops: CDR1 MNHNS, CDR2 SASEGT. The junction had 5 bases not matched to a gene; V was cut back by 2 bases and J by 6 bases. The CDR3 loop reads CASSEYRGRREQYF. The CDR3 nucleotides are TGTGCCAGCAGTGAATACAGGGGGCGACGCGAGCAGTACTTC.

This clone was counted between two and nine times. The chain has TRBV2 and TRBJ1-5, with a tentative D call TRBD1 (6 bases). V lost 5 bases and J 2 bases, leaving 16 bases between the germline ends. CDR1 SNHLY and CDR2 FYNNEI come from the germline V gene. The CDR3 extends over 16 amino acids. CDR3 nucleotide sequence: TGTGCCAGCAGTTTTCACTACAGGGTCGGCAATCAGCCCCAGCATTTT. Amino acid sequence: CASSFHYRVGNQPQHF.

The chain uses TRBV2 and TRBJ1-6; 8 bases are shared with TRBD1. Germline V gene sequence: CDR1 SNHLY, CDR2 FYNNEI. Trimming took 5 bases from V and 6 from J; bases not matched to a gene: 3. The CDR3 sequence is 14 residues long. The CDR3 sequence is CASSYQGANSPLHF. CDR3 bases: TGTGCCAGCAGTTACCAGGGGGCTAATTCACCCCTCCACTTT.

This chain joins TRBV5-1 and TRBJ2-2; 8 bases match TRBD2. After removal of 0 bases from V and 5 bases from J, the junction contained 9 bases not matched to a gene. The CDR3 totals 17 residues. Germline V gives CDR1 SGHRS, CDR2 YFSETQ. The CDR3 nucleotides read TGCGCCAGCAGCTTGGATTATGCGGGAGGAGGTACCGGGGAGCTGTTTTTT. The encoded protein is CASSLDYAGGGTGELFF.

The gene calls are TRBV5-8 and TRBJ1-4, with D possibly being TRBD1 (5 bases). The V and J ends lost 4 bases and 4 bases respectively, with 8 bases between them. CDR3 length: 13 amino acids. Germline lookup yields CDR1 SGHTS and CDR2 YDEGEE. The CDR3 sequence: CASSPRVNEKLFF. CDR3 in DNA: TGTGCCAGCAGCCCCAGGGTTAATGAAAAACTGTTTTTT. Full variable domain (outside the CDR3, taken from reference TRBV5-8 and TRBJ1-4): EAGVTQSPTHLIKTRGQQATLRCSPISGHTSVYWYQQALGLGLQFLLWYDEGEERNRGNFPPRFSGRQFPNYSSELNVNALELEDSALYLCASSPRVNEKLFFGSGTQLSVL.

The rearrangement links TRBV14 to TRBJ1-1, with 7 bases fitting TRBD1. CDR1 and CDR2 from the germline V gene are SGHDN and FVKESK. V gave up 0 bases and J gave up 5 bases; unmatched junction bases: 3. This CDR3 is 14 amino acids long. CDR3: CASSQETGKTEAFF. DNA of the CDR3: TGTGCCAGCAGCCAAGAGACAGGGAAGACTGAAGCTTTCTTT.

This clone has a single count. J is TRBJ2-7 and V is TRBV30, with 9 bases identical to TRBD1. Germline CDR1 GTSNPN, CDR2 SVGIG (reference sequence). The CDR3 length is 15 residues. The V segment lost 0 bases and the J segment 3 bases; nucleotides outside the gene matches: 6. The CDR3 sequence is CAWSVGGQGGYEQYF. The CDR3 region has the DNA TGTGCCTGGAGTGTTGGGGGACAGGGAGGCTACGAGCAGTACTTC.

This chain uses TRBV5-1 with TRBJ2-5, with D perhaps matching TRBD1 (6 bases). The J call is doubtful: the DNA matches TRBJ2-7 better. The CDR3 consists of 13 residues. Germline CDR1 and CDR2: SGHRS and YFSETQ. The CDR3 coding sequence is TGCGCCAGCAGCTGGGGACAAGCCTACGAGCAGTACTTC. Its protein product is CASSWGQAYEQYF.

The rearrangement links TRBV7-2 to TRBJ2-5; 8 bases line up with TRBD2. CDR1 SGHTA and CDR2 FQGNSA come from the germline V gene. CDR3 length equals 18 residues. V dropped 5 bases and J dropped 2; count of bases not matched to a gene: 16. The CDR3 nucleotides read TGTGCCAGCAGCCTGGGGCGGGGACTAGTAAGAAGGCAAGAGACCCAGTACTTC. Encoded protein: CASSLGRGLVRRQETQYF.

The chain joins TRBV9 to TRBJ1-2; TRBD1 matches 9 bases. Germline loops: CDR1 SGDLS, CDR2 YYNGEE. The V segment lost 0 bases and the J segment 0 bases; nucleotides outside the gene matches: 3. The CDR3 loop spans 16 amino acids. The CDR3 reads CASSVGGQGANYGYTF. The CDR3 bases are TGTGCCAGCAGCGTAGGGGGACAGGGAGCTAACTATGGCTACACCTTC.

This clone was detected only a few times. The V gene is TRBV4-1, the J gene TRBJ1-5; TRBD1 aligns across 8 bases. Trimming removed 1 base from V and 0 bases from J; junction bases left unmatched: 8. The CDR3 extends over 18 amino acids. The germline V gene encodes CDR1 MGHRA and CDR2 YSYEKL. CDR3 in DNA: TGCGCCAGCAGCCAAGTTCAGGGGGCAACCCGTAGCAATCAGCCCCAGCATTTT. Encoded protein: CASSQVQGATRSNQPQHF.

The chain has TRBV7-2 and TRBJ1-1, with 8 bases identical to TRBD1. V lost 5 bases and J lost 1; bases outside the gene matches: 3. Germline V gives CDR1 SGHTA, CDR2 FQGNSA. CDR3 length: 14 residues. The CDR3: CASSKGTGNTEAFF. CDR3 sequence (DNA): TGTGCCAGCAGCAAAGGGACAGGGAACACTGAAGCTTTCTTT.

The table lists this clone with a count of one. V is TRBV5-6 and J is TRBJ2-5; 7 bases are a match to TRBD2. The DNA end favors TRBJ2-7, so the J call may be wrong. CDR3 length equals 14 residues. Germline CDR1 SGHDT, CDR2 YYEEEE. The CDR3 protein is CASRDGLGVYEQYF. CDR3 in DNA: TGTGCCAGCAGGGATGGACTAGGGGTATACGAGCAGTACTTC.

The J gene is TRBJ2-7, the V gene TRBV7-2, with 7 positions matching TRBD1. The CDR3 is 14 residues long. Losses at the gene ends were 3 bases for V and 2 bases for J; bases not matched to a gene: 4. Per germline, CDR1 SGHTA and CDR2 FQGNSA. As DNA, the CDR3 is TGTGCCAGCAGCTTCAAAAGGGGGCCCTACGAGCAGTACTTC. Its translation is CASSFKRGPYEQYF. The whole variable domain, remainder taken from reference TRBV7-2 and TRBJ2-7, is GAGVSQSPSNKVTEKGKDVELRCDPISGHTALYWYRQSLGQGLEFLIYFQGNSAPDKSGLPSDRFSAERTGGSVSTLTIQRTQQEDSAVYLCASSFKRGPYEQYFGPGTRLTVT.